This T cell receptor (beta chain) was sequenced in a study of OX40 agonist ivuxolimab in advanced cancers. For the study at large: Cancers in dose escalation were hepatocellular, melanoma, renal cell and head and neck. Patients with prior anti-PD-1, anti-PD-L1 or anti-CTLA-4 therapy were eligible; less than 50% had some. Study-level points and caveats: Circulating CD4+ and CD8+ T cells showed clonal expansion by week 6 at 0.1 to 3.0 mg/kg.

This clone has just one count. The antigen is unknown. At one end the junction does not follow the germline gene, possibly because of a read error. Germline CDR1 is SGHTA and CDR2 is FQGNSA. The length of the CDR3 is 12 residues. Assay: immunoSEQ multiplex PCR; the TCRdb copy retains only in-frame clones and omits some. In the table there are tens of thousands of clones, roughly 80% of which are singletons. The source material was CD4+ or CD8+ T cells sorted from blood, sampled in a trial of the OX40 agonist ivuxolimab. The chain employs TRBV7-2 and TRBJ2-7, with 10 bases fitting TRBD1. This TCR was sampled from an adult with an advanced solid tumor such as melanoma, head and neck, liver or kidney cancer. The CDR3 protein is CASSSRDRGKDF. The CDR3 DNA reads TGTGCCAGCAGCTCCCGGGACAGGGGTAAGGACTTC.